Detailed here is one TCR beta chain. As yet, its antigen is unknown. Trimming removed 3 bases from V and 3 bases from J, with 9 bases in between. This CDR3 spans 13 amino acids. Per the germline V gene, CDR1 is SGHAT and CDR2 is FQNNGV. This entry is derived from a study of pediatric ulcerative colitis. Overall study results and limits: No controls had the two rectal clonotypes shared by ulcerative colitis patients.

Here immunoSEQ multiplex PCR was the method, and the copy in TCRdb shows in-frame clones only, minus some. Among roughly 64,000 clones listed, roughly nine tenths were seen once. Material: blood. This chain joins TRBV11-2 and TRBJ2-7; D may match TRBD1 or TRBD2 (5 bases each). The sequence came from a boy aged 5-17 years with severe ulcerative colitis. CDR3 protein: CASSFGTGYEQYF. In nucleotides, the CDR3 is TGTGCCAGCAGCTTTGGGACGGGCTACGAGCAGTACTTC.